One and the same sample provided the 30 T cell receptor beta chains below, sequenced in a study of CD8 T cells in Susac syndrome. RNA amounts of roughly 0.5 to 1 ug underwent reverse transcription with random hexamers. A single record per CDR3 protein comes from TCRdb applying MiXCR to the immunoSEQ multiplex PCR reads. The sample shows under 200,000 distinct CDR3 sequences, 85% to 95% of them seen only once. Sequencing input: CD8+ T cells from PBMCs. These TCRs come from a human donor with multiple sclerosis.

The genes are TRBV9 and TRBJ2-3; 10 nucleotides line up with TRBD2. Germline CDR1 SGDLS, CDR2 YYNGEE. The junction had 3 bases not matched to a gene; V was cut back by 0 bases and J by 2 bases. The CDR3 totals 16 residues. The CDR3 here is CASSVEGLANTDTQYF. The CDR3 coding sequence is TGTGCCAGCAGCGTAGAGGGACTAGCGAACACAGATACGCAGTATTTT.

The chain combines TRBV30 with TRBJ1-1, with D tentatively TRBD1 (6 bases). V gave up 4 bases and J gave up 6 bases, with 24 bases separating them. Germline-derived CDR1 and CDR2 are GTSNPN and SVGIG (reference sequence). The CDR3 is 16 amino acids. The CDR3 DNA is TGTGCCTGGATTGGTGGGACACCCATGGGGTTCGCTGAAGCTTTCTTT. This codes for CAWIGGTPMGFAEAFF.

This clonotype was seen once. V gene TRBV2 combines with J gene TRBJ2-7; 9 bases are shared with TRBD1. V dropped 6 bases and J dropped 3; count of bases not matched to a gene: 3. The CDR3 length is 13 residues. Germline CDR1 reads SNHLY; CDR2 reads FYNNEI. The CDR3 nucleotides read TGTGCCAGCAGAGGGACAGGGAACTACGAGCAGTACTTC. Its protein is CASRGTGNYEQYF. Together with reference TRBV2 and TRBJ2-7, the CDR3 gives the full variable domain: EPEVTQTPSHQVTQMGQEVILRCVPISNHLYFYWYRQILGQKVEFLVSFYNNEISEKSEIFDDQFSVERPDGSNFTLKIRSTKLEDSAMYFCASRGTGNYEQYFGPGTRLTVT.

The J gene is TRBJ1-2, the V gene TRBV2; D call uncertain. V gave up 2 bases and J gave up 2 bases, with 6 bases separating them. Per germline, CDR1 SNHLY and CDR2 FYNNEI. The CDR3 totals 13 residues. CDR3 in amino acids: CASSEPENYGYTF. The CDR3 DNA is TGTGCCAGCAGTGAACCAGAAAACTATGGCTACACCTTC. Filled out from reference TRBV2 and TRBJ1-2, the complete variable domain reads EPEVTQTPSHQVTQMGQEVILRCVPISNHLYFYWYRQILGQKVEFLVSFYNNEISEKSEIFDDQFSVERPDGSNFTLKIRSTKLEDSAMYFCASSEPENYGYTFGSGTRLTVV.

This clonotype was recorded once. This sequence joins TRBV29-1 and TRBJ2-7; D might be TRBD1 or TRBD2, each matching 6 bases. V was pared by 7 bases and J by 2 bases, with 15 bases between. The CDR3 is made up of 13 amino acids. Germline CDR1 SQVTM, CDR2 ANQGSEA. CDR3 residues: CSAAWGAPYEQYF. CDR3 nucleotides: TGCAGCGCTGCTTGGGGGGCGCCCTACGAGCAGTACTTC.

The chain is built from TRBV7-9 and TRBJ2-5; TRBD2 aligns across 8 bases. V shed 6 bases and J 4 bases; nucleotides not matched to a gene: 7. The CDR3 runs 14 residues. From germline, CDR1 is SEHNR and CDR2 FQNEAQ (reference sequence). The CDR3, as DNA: TGTGCCAGCAGTACGGGACTAGGGATAGAGACCCAGTACTTC. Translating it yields CASSTGLGIETQYF.

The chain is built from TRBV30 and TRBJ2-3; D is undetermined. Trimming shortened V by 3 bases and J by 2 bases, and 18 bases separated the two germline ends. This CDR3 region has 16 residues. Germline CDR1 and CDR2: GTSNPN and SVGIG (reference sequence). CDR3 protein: CAWSFLFAPLTDTQYF. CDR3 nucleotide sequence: TGTGCCTGGAGCTTCCTCTTCGCCCCACTCACAGATACGCAGTATTTT. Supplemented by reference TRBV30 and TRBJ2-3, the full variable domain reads SQTIHQWPATLVQPVGSPLSLECTVEGTSNPNLYWYRQAAGRGLQLLFYSVGIGQISSEVPQNLSASRPQDRQFILSSKKLLLSDSGFYLCAWSFLFAPLTDTQYFGPGTRLTVL.

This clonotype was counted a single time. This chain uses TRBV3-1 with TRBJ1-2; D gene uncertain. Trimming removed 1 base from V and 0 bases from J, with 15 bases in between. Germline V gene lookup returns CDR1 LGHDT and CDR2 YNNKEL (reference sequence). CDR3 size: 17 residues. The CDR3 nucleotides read TGTGCCAGCAGCCAAGGGTTGCGGACCGCTGCTAACTATGGCTACACCTTC. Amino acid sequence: CASSQGLRTAANYGYTF.

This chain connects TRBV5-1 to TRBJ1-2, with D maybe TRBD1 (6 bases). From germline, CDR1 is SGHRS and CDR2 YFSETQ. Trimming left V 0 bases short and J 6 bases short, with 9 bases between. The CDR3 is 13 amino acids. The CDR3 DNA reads TGCGCCAGCAGCTTGGTGGGGGCCGATGGCTACACCTTC. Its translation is CASSLVGADGYTF.

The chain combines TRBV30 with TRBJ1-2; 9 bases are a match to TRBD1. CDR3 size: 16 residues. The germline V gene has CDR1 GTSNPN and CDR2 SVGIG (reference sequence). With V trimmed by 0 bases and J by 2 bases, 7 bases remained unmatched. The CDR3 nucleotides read TGTGCCTGGAGTGTGAACAGGGGGCTTAGGAACTATGGCTACACCTTC. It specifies CAWSVNRGLRNYGYTF. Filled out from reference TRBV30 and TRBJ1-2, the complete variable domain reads SQTIHQWPATLVQPVGSPLSLECTVEGTSNPNLYWYRQAAGRGLQLLFYSVGIGQISSEVPQNLSASRPQDRQFILSSKKLLLSDSGFYLCAWSVNRGLRNYGYTFGSGTRLTVV.

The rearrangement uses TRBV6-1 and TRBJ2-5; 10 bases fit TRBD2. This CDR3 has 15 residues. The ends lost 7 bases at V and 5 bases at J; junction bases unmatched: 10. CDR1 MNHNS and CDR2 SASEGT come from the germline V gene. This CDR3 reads CASTPLRAGGETQYF. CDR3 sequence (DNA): TGTGCCAGCACCCCACTTAGAGCGGGAGGGGAGACCCAGTACTTC.

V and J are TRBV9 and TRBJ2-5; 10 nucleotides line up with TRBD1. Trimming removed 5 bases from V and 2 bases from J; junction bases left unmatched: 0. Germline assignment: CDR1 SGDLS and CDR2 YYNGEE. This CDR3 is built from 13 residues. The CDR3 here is CASRGQGQETQYF. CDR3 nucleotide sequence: TGTGCCAGCAGGGGACAGGGGCAAGAGACCCAGTACTTC. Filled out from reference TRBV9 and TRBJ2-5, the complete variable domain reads DSGVTQTPKHLITATGQRVTLRCSPRSGDLSVYWYQQSLDQGLQFLIQYYNGEERAKGNILERFSAQQFPDLHSELNLSSLELGDSALYFCASRGQGQETQYFGPGTRLLVL.

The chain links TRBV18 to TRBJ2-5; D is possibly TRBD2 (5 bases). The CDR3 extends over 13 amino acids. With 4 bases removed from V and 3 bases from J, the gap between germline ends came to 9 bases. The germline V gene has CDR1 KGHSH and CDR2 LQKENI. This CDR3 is CASSRETEETQYF. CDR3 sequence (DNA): TGTGCCAGCTCACGGGAGACGGAAGAGACCCAGTACTTC.

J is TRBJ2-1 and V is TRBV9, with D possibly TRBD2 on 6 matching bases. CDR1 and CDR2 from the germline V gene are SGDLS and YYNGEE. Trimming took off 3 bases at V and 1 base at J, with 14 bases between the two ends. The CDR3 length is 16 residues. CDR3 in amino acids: CASSGGLGGSYNEQFF. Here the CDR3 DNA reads TGTGCCAGCAGCGGCGGACTCGGAGGGTCCTACAATGAGCAGTTCTTC.

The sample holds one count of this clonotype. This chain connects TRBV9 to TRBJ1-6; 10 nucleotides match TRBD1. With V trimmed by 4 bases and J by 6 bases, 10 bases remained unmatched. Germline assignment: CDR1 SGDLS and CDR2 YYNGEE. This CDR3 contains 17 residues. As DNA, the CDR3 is TGTGCCAGCAGCTTACGCCCGGGACAGGGGATTAATTCACCCCTCCACTTT. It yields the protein CASSLRPGQGINSPLHF.

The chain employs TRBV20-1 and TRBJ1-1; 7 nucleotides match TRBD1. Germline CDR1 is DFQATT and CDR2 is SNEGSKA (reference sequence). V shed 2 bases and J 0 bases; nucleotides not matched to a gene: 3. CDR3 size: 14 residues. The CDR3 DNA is TGCAGTGCTAGAATGGGACAGCTGAACACTGAAGCTTTCTTT. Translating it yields CSARMGQLNTEAFF.

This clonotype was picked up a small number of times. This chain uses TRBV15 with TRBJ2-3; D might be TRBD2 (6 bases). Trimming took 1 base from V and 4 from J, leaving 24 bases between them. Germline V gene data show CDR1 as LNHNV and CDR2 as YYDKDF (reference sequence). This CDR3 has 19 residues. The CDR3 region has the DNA TGTGCCACCAGCAGAGGACCCGGAGACAGCATAATAGCGGCAGATACGCAGTATTTT. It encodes CATSRGPGDSIIAADTQYF.

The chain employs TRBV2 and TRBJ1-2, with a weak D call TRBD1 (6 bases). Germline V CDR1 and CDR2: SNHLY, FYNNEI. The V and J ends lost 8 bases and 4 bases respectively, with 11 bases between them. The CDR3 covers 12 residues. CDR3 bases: TGTGCCAGCCGGTGGACAGTCTATGGCTACACCTTC. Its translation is CASRWTVYGYTF.

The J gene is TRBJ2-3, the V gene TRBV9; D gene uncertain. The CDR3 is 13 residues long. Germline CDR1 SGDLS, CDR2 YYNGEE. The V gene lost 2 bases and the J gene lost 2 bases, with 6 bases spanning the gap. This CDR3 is CASSVADTDTQYF. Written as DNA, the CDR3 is TGTGCCAGCAGCGTGGCCGACACAGATACGCAGTATTTT.

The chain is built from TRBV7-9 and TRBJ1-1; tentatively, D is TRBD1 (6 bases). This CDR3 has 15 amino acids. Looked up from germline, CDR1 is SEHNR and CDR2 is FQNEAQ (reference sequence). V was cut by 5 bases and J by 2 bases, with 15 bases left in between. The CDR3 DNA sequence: TGTGCCAGCAGCCCCGGGGGACAAATAAACACTGAAGCTTTCTTT. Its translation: CASSPGGQINTEAFF.

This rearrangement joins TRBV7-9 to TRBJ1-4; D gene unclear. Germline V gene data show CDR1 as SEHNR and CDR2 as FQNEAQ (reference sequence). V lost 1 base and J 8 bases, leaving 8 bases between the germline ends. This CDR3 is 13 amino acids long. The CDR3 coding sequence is TGTGCCAGCAGCTTAGAAAGTCGGGAAAAACTGTTTTTT. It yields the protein CASSLESREKLFF.

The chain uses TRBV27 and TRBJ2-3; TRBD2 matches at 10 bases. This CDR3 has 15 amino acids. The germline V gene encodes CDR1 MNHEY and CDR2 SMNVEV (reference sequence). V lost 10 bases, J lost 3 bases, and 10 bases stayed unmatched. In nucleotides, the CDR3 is TGTGCCACTATCCCGCTAGCGGGGGTAACAGATACGCAGTATTTT. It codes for CATIPLAGVTDTQYF.

The CDR3 DNA sequence: TGTGCCAGCAGCGTTGGACAGGGGGTCCGTCCTAACTATGGCTACACCTTC. It translates to CASSVGQGVRPNYGYTF. The gene calls are TRBV9 and TRBJ1-2; 10 bases are a match to TRBD1. Germline V gene sequence: CDR1 SGDLS, CDR2 YYNGEE. There are 17 residues in the CDR3. V was pared by 2 bases and J by 0 bases, with 7 bases of the junction left unmatched.

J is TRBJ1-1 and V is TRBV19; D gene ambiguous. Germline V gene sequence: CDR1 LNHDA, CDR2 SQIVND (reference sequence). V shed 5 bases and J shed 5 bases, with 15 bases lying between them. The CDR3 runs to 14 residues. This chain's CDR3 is CASSPGSMGTEAFF. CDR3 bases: TGTGCCAGTAGTCCCGGCAGTATGGGGACTGAAGCTTTCTTT. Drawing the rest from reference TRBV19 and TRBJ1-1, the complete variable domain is DGGITQSPKYLFRKEGQNVTLSCEQNLNHDAMYWYRQDPGQGLRLIYYSQIVNDFQKGDIAEGYSVSREKKESFPLTVTSAQKNPTAFYLCASSPGSMGTEAFFGQGTRLTVV.

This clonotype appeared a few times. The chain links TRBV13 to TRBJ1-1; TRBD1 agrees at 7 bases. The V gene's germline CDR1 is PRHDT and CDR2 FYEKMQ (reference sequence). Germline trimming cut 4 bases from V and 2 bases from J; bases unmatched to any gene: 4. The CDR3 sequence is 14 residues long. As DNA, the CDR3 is TGTGCCAGCAGCTCAAGGGACAGAAACACTGAAGCTTTCTTT. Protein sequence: CASSSRDRNTEAFF.

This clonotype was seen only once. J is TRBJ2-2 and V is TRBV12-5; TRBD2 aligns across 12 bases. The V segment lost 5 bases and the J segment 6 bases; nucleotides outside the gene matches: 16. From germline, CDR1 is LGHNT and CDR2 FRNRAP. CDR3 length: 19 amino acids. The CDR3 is CASGDDRPGLAGSPGELFF. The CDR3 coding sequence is TGTGCTAGTGGTGACGATAGACCGGGACTAGCGGGCTCTCCCGGGGAGCTGTTTTTT. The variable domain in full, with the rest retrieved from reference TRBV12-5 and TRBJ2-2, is DARVTQTPRHKVTEMGQEVTMRCQPILGHNTVFWYRQTMMQGLELLAYFRNRAPLDDSGMPKDRFSAEMPDATLATLKIQPSEPRDSAVYFCASGDDRPGLAGSPGELFFGEGSRLTVL.

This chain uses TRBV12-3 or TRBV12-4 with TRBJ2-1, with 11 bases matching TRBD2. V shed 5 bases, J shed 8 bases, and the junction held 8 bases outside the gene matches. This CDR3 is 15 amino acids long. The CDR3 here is CASSGTSGSPDEQFF. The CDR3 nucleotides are TGTGCCAGCAGTGGGACTAGCGGCTCCCCCGATGAGCAGTTCTTC.

The CDR3 protein is CAWSMWVGTEAFF. The CDR3 region has the DNA TGTGCCTGGAGTATGTGGGTTGGGACTGAAGCTTTCTTT. V gene TRBV30 combines with J gene TRBJ1-1; D gene ambiguous. Germline V gives CDR1 GTSNPN, CDR2 SVGIG (reference sequence). This CDR3 contains 13 residues. V was clipped by 2 bases and J by 5 bases, with 12 bases between them.

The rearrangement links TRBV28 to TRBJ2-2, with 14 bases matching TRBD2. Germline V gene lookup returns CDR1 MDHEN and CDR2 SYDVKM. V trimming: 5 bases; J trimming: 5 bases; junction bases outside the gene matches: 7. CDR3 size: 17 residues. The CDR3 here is CASSPRTSGRRTGELFF. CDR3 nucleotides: TGTGCCAGCAGTCCCCGGACTAGCGGGAGGAGAACCGGGGAGCTGTTTTTT.

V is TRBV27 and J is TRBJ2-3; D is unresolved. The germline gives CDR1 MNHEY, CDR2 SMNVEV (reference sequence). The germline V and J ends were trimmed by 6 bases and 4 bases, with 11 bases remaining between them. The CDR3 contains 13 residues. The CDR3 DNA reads TGTGCCAGCAGGGATCCAGGAGCAGATACGCAGTATTTT. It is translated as CASRDPGADTQYF.